These 13 T cell receptor beta chains share one sample of origin, sequenced in a study of shared clonotypes between healthy human individuals. The assay was immunoSEQ multiplex PCR, and TCRdb's table has in-frame clones only and misses some. Of about 1 million clones in the sample, 75% to 80% were seen once. Sequencing was done on a sample of memory CD4+ T cells from PBMCs. Stated subset: CD45RA-negative fraction. The source of these receptors is a man younger than 30 in good health. Some clones in this sample may be carry-over from other donors' samples.

This clone was counted a few times. As DNA, the CDR3 is TGTGCCAGCCGGTCGTGGGGGGCTCAGCCCCAGCATTTT. It codes for CASRSWGAQPQHF. This chain links TRBV6-6 with TRBJ1-5, with D possibly matching TRBD1 (6 bases). The CDR3 totals 13 residues. V was pared by 8 bases and J by 6 bases, with 14 bases between. Germline V gene data show CDR1 as MNHNY and CDR2 as SVGAGI (reference sequence).

The chain recombines TRBV29-1 with TRBJ2-1; a weak D match, TRBD1 (5 bases). V lost 3 bases and J 4 bases, leaving 7 bases between the germline ends. CDR3 length: 12 residues. Germline V gene sequence: CDR1 SQVTM, CDR2 ANQGSEA. The CDR3 coding sequence is TGCAGCGTTGATGCAGGGTACAATGAGCAGTTCTTC. As protein: CSVDAGYNEQFF.

The chain has TRBV5-1 and TRBJ2-3, with 9 nucleotides matching TRBD2. Looked up from germline, CDR1 is SGHRS and CDR2 is YFSETQ. J gave up 4 bases and V 1 base, and 7 bases lay outside the gene matches. This CDR3 is built from 16 residues. CDR3 in DNA: TGCGCCAGCAGCTTGTCTAGCGGGGCGGGCGCAGATACGCAGTATTTT. Amino acids: CASSLSSGAGADTQYF. Together with reference TRBV5-1 and TRBJ2-3, the CDR3 gives the full variable domain: KAGVTQTPRYLIKTRGQQVTLSCSPISGHRSVSWYQQTPGQGLQFLFEYFSETQRNKGNFPGRFSGRQFSNSRSEMNVSTLELGDSALYLCASSLSSGAGADTQYFGPGTRLTVL.

V usage is TRBV5-1 and J usage is TRBJ2-2; tentatively, D is TRBD1 (6 bases). Germline V gene sequence: CDR1 SGHRS, CDR2 YFSETQ. CDR3 size: 15 residues. V lost 3 bases, J lost 0 bases, and 9 bases lay in between. The CDR3 coding sequence is TGCGCCAGCAGCTCCAGGGGCACGAACACCGGGGAGCTGTTTTTT. This gives the protein CASSSRGTNTGELFF.

The gene calls are TRBV14 and TRBJ1-6; D is uncertain. The CDR3 length is 12 residues. Germline lookup yields CDR1 SGHDN and CDR2 FVKESK. V lost 4 bases, J lost 7 bases, and 5 bases lay in between. CDR3 loop: CASSRLNSPLHF. CDR3 sequence (DNA): TGTGCCAGCAGCCGATTAAATTCACCCCTCCACTTT.

J is TRBJ2-2 and V is TRBV7-9; D unresolved. From germline, CDR1 is SEHNR and CDR2 FQNEAQ (reference sequence). The CDR3 runs 14 residues. V gave up 3 bases and J gave up 6 bases, with 11 bases separating them. The CDR3 reads CASSLSSIPGELFF. For the CDR3, the DNA is TGTGCCAGCAGCTTGAGTTCTATCCCCGGGGAGCTGTTTTTT.

In its sample, this clone was seen a few times. This chain joins TRBV9 and TRBJ2-4; 7 bases line up with TRBD2. The ends lost 10 bases at V and 2 bases at J; junction bases unmatched: 12. The CDR3 loop spans 15 amino acids. CDR1 and CDR2 from the germline V gene are SGDLS and YYNGEE. The DNA for the CDR3 is TGTGCCGCCCTAGGGCGGGAGCGGTCCAAAAACATTCAGTACTTC. Its translation is CAALGRERSKNIQYF.

There are a few counts of this clone. The chain carries TRBV9 and TRBJ1-2; tentative D call: TRBD1 (5 bases). The germline V gene encodes CDR1 SGDLS and CDR2 YYNGEE. CDR3 length: 11 residues. V was trimmed by 3 bases and J by 8 bases, leaving 8 bases between them. CDR3 DNA: TGTGCCAGCAGCGCACAGGTGGGCTACACCTTC. Translation gives CASSAQVGYTF.

The chain uses TRBV4-2 and TRBJ2-1; 16 nucleotides agree with TRBD2. Germline CDR1 and CDR2: LGHNA and YNFKEQ. Trimming removed 2 bases from V and 3 bases from J; junction bases left unmatched: 7. The CDR3 totals 19 residues. The CDR3 region is CASSQSGTSGRDYYNEQFF. The CDR3 DNA sequence: TGTGCCAGCAGCCAATCCGGGACTAGCGGGAGGGATTACTACAATGAGCAGTTCTTC.

This rearrangement joins TRBV7-9 to TRBJ2-7; 7 bases map to TRBD2. Germline CDR1 and CDR2: SEHNR and FQNEAQ (reference sequence). Losses at the gene ends were 2 bases for V and 6 bases for J; bases not matched to a gene: 4. There are 13 residues in the CDR3. The CDR3: CASSLRTRGEQYF. The CDR3 DNA follows: TGTGCCAGCAGCTTAAGGACTAGAGGCGAGCAGTACTTC.

V is TRBV7-5 and J is TRBJ2-7; TRBD2, as called in the table, went unchecked against the DNA. TRBV7-5 is flagged as a pseudogene. This CDR3 has 13 amino acids. The CDR3 DNA sequence: TGTGCCAGCAGCGTGGGAGTATTCAACGAGCAGTACTTC. Encoded protein: CASSVGVFNEQYF.

This clone was counted many times. This sample includes further DNA sequences coding for the same CDR3. The chain uses TRBV18 and TRBJ2-1, with 8 positions matching TRBD2. The CDR3 length is 16 residues. The V gene end was trimmed by 2 bases and the J gene end by 4 bases; junction bases not matched to a gene: 7. Germline V lookup: CDR1 KGHSH, CDR2 LQKENI. DNA of the CDR3: TGTGCCAGCTCACCAATGACGGGAGGGTCTTACAATGAGCAGTTCTTC. This translates into CASSPMTGGSYNEQFF.

V gene TRBV7-2 combines with J gene TRBJ2-1, with TRBD2 identical over 10 bases. This CDR3 spans 17 amino acids. J was trimmed by 5 bases and V by 4 bases; bases with no gene match: 11. The germline V gene encodes CDR1 SGHTA and CDR2 FQGNSA. The CDR3 loop is CASSSTTGTSVNNEQFF. The CDR3 DNA reads as TGTGCCAGCAGCTCCACCACCGGGACTAGCGTGAACAATGAGCAGTTCTTC.